Detailed here is one T cell receptor beta chain. Its antigen is not identified. The CDR3 has 15 residues. The germline CDR1 and CDR2 sequences are SGHAT and FQNNGV. The V and J ends lost 0 bases and 2 bases respectively, with 8 bases between them. This sample is part of a study of T cell responses to AZD1222 COVID-19 vaccine. The method was immunoSEQ multiplex PCR; TCRdb's version includes in-frame clones alone and lacks a portion of them. The sample lists around 96,000 clones, more than 70% occurring once. Study-level findings and limits: The study sampled repertoires only after the peak T cell response. At baseline, just 5 or 6 AZD1222 recipients tested seropositive.

Second-dose groups at about 4 or about 12 weeks were pooled. This specimen consisted of peripheral blood, obtained 28 days after the second AZD1222 dose. This clonotype originated in an adult who received the AZD1222 COVID-19 vaccine. This chain joins TRBV11-2 and TRBJ1-3, with D maybe TRBD1 (6 bases). The CDR3 loop is CASSLDTGTGNTIYF. The CDR3 bases are TGTGCCAGCAGCTTAGATACAGGGACTGGAAACACCATATATTTT.